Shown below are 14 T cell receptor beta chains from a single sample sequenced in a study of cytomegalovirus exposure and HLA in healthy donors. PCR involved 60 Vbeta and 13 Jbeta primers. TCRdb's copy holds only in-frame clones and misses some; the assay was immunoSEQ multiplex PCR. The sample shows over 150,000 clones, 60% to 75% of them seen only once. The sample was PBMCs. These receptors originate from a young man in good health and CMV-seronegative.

CDR3 nucleotides: TGTGCCAGCAGCTCGATGCTGGGACATGGGAACATTAATGAAAAACTGTTTTTT. Translated, it gives CASSSMLGHGNINEKLFF. This chain links TRBV5-4 with TRBJ1-4, with D perhaps TRBD1 (6 bases). CDR3 length equals 18 residues. The germline gives CDR1 SGHNT, CDR2 YYREEE (reference sequence). V lost 3 bases to trimming and J lost 4 bases, with 22 bases between them.

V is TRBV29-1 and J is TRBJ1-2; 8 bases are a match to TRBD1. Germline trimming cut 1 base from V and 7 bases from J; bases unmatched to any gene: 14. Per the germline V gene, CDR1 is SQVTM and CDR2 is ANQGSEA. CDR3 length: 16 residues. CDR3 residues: CSVEAAAGGAPGGYTF. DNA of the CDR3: TGCAGCGTTGAAGCGGCGGCAGGGGGCGCCCCGGGTGGCTACACCTTC.

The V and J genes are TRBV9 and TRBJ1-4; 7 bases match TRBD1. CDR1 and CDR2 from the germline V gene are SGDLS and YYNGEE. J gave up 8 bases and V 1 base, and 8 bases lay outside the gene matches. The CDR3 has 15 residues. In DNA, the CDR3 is TGTGCCAGCAGCGTAAAGGGGGCCTCGGGCGAAAAACTGTTTTTT. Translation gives CASSVKGASGEKLFF.

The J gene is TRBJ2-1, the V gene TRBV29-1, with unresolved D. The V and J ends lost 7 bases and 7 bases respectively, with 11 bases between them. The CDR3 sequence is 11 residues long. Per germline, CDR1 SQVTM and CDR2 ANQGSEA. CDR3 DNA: TGCAGCGCCGAAGAGAGAAATGAGCAGTTCTTC. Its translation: CSAEERNEQFF.

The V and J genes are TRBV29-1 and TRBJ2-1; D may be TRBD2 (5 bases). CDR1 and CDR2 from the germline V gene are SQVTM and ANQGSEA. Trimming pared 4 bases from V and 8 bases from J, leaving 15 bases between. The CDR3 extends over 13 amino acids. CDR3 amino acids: CSVVSAPGYEQFF. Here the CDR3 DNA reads TGCAGCGTTGTAAGTGCCCCGGGGTATGAGCAGTTCTTC.

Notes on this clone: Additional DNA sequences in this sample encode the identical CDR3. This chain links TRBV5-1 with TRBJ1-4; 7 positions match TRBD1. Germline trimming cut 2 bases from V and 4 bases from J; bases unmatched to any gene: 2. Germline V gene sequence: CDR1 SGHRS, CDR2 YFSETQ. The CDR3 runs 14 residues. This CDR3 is CASSLGGGNEKLFF. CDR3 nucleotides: TGCGCCAGCAGCTTAGGGGGCGGTAATGAAAAACTGTTTTTT.

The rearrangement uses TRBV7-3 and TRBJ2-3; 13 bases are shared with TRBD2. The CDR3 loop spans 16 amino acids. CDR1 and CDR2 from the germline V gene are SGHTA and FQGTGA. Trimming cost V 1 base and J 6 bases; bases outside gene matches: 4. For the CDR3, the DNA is TGTGCCAGCAGCTTAATACTAGCGGGGGGGCTGGATACGCAGTATTTT. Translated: CASSLILAGGLDTQYF.

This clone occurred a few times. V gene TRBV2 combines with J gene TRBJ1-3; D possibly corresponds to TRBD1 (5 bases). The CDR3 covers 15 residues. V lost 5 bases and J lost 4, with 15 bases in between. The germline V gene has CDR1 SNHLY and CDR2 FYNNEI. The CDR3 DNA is TGTGCCAGCAGTTCCCTTTGGGGGGAAGGAAACACCATATATTTT. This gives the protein CASSSLWGEGNTIYF.

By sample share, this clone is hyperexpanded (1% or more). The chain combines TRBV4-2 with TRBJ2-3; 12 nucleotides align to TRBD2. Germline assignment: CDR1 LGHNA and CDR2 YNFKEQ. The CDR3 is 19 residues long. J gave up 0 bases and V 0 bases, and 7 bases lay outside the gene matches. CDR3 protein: CASSQDPTSGGPSTDTQYF. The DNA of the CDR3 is TGTGCCAGCAGCCAAGATCCAACTAGCGGGGGGCCAAGCACAGATACGCAGTATTTT.

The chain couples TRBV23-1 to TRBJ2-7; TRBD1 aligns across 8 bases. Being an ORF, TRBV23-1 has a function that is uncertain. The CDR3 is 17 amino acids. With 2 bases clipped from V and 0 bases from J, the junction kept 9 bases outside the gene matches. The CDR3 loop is CASSQQIRDRSSYEQYV. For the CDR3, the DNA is TGCGCCAGCAGTCAACAGATCCGGGACAGGAGCTCCTACGAGCAGTACGTC.

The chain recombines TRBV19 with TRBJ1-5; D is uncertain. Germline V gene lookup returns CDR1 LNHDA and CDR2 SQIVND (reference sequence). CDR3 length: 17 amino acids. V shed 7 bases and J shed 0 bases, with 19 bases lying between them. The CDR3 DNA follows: TGTGCCAGTAAAAGCTACCGAGGTCCGGATAGCAATCAGCCCCAGCATTTT. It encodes CASKSYRGPDSNQPQHF.

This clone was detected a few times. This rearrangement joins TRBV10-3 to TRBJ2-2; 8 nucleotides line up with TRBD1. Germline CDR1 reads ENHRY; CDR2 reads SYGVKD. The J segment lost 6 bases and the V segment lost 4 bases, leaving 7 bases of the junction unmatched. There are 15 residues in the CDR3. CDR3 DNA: TGTGCCATCAGTGCTAGGACAGGGTATGCCGGGGAGCTGTTTTTT. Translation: CAISARTGYAGELFF.

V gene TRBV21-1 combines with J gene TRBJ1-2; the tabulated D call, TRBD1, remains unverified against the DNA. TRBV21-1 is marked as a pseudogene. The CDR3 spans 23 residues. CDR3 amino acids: CASSKVQGSLDRRWDRVFYGYTF. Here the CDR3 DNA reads TGTGCCAGCAGCAAAGTTCAGGGTAGCCTCGATCGGCGATGGGACAGAGTTTTCTATGGCTACACCTTC.

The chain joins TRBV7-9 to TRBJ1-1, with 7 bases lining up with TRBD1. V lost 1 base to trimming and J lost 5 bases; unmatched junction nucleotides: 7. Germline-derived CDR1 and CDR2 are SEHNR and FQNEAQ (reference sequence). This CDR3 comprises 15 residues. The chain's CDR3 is CASSLDRGQRTEAFF. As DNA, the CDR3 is TGTGCCAGCAGCTTAGATCGGGGACAGAGGACTGAAGCTTTCTTT. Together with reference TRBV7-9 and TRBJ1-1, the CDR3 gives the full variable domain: DTGVSQNPRHKITKRGQNVTFRCDPISEHNRLYWYRQTLGQGPEFLTYFQNEAQLEKSRLLSDRFSAERPKGSFSTLEIQRTEQGDSAMYLCASSLDRGQRTEAFFGQGTRLTVV.